This T cell receptor beta chain was recovered during a study of T cells in Graves' hyperthyroidism and ophthalmopathy (dated by TCRdb to the late 2010s). Looking at the study overall: Peripheral blood was collected at initial diagnosis, before any treatment. To identify TCR V-J signatures that set the groups apart, the researchers used a discovery cohort of more than 95 patients, made up of around 40 with Graves' ophthalmopathy and about 55 with stable Graves' hyperthyroidism. Prospective prediction of ophthalmopathy was tested in an independent validation cohort consisting of 18 to 20 hyperthyroidism patients and approximately 16 patients who later progressed to ophthalmopathy. The roughly 90 discovery patients were divided at random into training and test sets in a 7:3 ratio. Thyroid tissue and blood T-cell repertoires from several Graves' hyperthyroidism patients were also compared in the study. Following sampling, methimazole starting at 30 mg daily was given to hyperthyroidism patients, and high-dose intravenous methylprednisolone was given to ophthalmopathy patients. The paper reports TCR Vbeta CDR3 sequencing of over 120 peripheral blood samples: approximately 41 ophthalmopathy, under 80 hyperthyroidism and approximately 17 progressor patients.

TCR beta CDR3 regions were amplified from RNA transcripts. A first-round RT-PCR of the TCR CDR3 used the HTBI primer set with the Qiagen OneStep RT-PCR kit. The libraries were constructed in a second round of multiplex PCR and then size-selected and purified. Libraries were sequenced paired-end with 100 bp reads on an Illumina HiSeq2000. In the original analysis: Raw data were processed with SOAPnuke, discarding reads with adapters, uncalled bases, mean Phred below 15, or no exact constant-primer or identifier match. COPE v1.2.5 was used to merge high-quality paired reads, and clonotypes were defined as unique nucleotide sequences. Clonotypes were aligned to IMGT TRBV, TRBD and TRBJ reference segments using MiTCR v1.1. Only V-J combinations with frequency above 0.0001, covering 99% to 99.2% of repertoires, were analysed. A TCS score was defined as the ratio between F50 (clonal expansion) and ExV (chaos), using BLOSUM62-based TCRdist between CDR3 peptides within each V-J. Welch's t-statistics and random forest reduced fewer than 550 V-J features to about 12, which were used in a naive Bayes classifier (R e1071). TCRdb ran its own pipeline on the public reads, namely fastp trimming at Q25 and MiXCR clone calling, and kept in-frame beta chains. One record per CDR3 amino acid sequence lists the most common genes and DNA. The V and J calls, along with clone size, are taken from TCRdb and not from the paper's own processing. This sample comprises about 600,000 distinct CDR3 sequences, roughly 16% of them detected only once. Roughly 3.3% of the sample is held by the ten biggest clonotypes.

Measured from the cysteine to the phenylalanine, the CDR3 is 15 residues long. The CDR3 DNA has 45 bases and is translated from base 1. Sequences GTSNPN (CDR1) and SVGIG (CDR2) are obtained from the germline V gene (reference sequence). V loses 4 bases at its end and J loses 3 bases; junction bases beyond the gene matches: 10. Moderately to severely active disease, a Clinical Activity Score of at least 3, a NOSPECS grade of at least 4, and a duration under 3 months were present in ophthalmopathy patients. Patients with uncontrolled infections, other autoimmune diseases, pregnancy or lactation were excluded. Diagnoses were based on clinical symptoms, serum thyroxine and TRAb, thyroid ultrasound and orbital computed tomography. PBMCs were separated from roughly 9.6 ml of fresh peripheral blood using Ficoll-Paque density gradient centrifugation. Trizol reagent was used to extract total RNA, and RNA quality was then checked on an Agilent 2100 Bioanalyzer.

General study outcomes and caveats: A model built on a 13 V-J signature distinguished ophthalmopathy from stable hyperthyroidism, reaching roughly 88% sensitivity and 81.08% specificity in cross-validation and 80%/75% in testing. Most expanded thyroid clonotypes (frequency above 0.001) were also found in blood, which suggests that blood repertoires may mirror thyroid immune responses. In validation, progression to ophthalmopathy was predicted by the model with around 71% sensitivity and 72% to 80% specificity, a median of roughly six months before onset. Sample size was not statistically predetermined, and investigators were not blinded to group allocation.

There are many counts of this clonotype. What antigen it recognizes has not been identified. Nothing much larger sits one base from this clone, and base qualities are not available. The source of this sequence is a woman in her thirties or forties with Graves' ophthalmopathy. The specimen was blood. The chain links TRBV30 with TRBJ2-3, and 7 junctional nucleotides match TRBD2. The CDR3: CAWTSGAGVTDTQYF. The sequenced DNA is TGTGCCTGGACCTCCGGGGCGGGGGTGACAGATACGCAGTATTTT.